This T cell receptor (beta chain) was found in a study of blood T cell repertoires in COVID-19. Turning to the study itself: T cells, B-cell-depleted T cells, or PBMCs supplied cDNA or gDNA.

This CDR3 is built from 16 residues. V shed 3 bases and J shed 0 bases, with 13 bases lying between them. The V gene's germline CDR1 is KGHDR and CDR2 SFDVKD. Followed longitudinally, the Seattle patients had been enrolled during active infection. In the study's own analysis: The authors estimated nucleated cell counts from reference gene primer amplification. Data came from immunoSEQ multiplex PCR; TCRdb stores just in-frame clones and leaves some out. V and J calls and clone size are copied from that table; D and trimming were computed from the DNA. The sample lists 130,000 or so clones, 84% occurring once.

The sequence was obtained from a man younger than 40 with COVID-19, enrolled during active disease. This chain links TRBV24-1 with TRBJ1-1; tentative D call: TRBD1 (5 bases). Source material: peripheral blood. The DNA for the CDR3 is TGTGCCACCAGTGATGGGCAGGGTTCGATGAACACTGAAGCTTTCTTT. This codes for CATSDGQGSMNTEAFF.